This record looks at one TCR beta chain sequence and its context. This specimen comes from a study of blood T cell repertoires in COVID-19. Study details: Material from acute and convalescent COVID-19 was sourced from the United States, Italy and Spain. T cells, B-cell-depleted T cells, or PBMCs supplied cDNA or gDNA.

Original analysis: Nucleated cell counts were estimated from reference gene primer amplification. Assay: immunoSEQ multiplex PCR; the TCRdb copy retains only in-frame clones and omits some. That table is the source of V, J and clone size, and D and trimming were worked out from the DNA. Of about 270,000 clones listed, around 86% are singletons. The specimen was peripheral blood. The TCR sequence derives from a man between 40 and 49 years old with active or convalescent COVID-19.

DNA of the CDR3: TGTGCCAGCATCGACAGGGCCTCTAACTATGGCTACACCTTC. Residues: CASIDRASNYGYTF. The V call is TRBV19, the J call TRBJ1-2; 7 bases are a match to TRBD1. The CDR3 consists of 14 residues. Germline loops: CDR1 LNHDA, CDR2 SQIVND (reference sequence). V was clipped by 9 bases and J by 0 bases; unmatched bases: 7.